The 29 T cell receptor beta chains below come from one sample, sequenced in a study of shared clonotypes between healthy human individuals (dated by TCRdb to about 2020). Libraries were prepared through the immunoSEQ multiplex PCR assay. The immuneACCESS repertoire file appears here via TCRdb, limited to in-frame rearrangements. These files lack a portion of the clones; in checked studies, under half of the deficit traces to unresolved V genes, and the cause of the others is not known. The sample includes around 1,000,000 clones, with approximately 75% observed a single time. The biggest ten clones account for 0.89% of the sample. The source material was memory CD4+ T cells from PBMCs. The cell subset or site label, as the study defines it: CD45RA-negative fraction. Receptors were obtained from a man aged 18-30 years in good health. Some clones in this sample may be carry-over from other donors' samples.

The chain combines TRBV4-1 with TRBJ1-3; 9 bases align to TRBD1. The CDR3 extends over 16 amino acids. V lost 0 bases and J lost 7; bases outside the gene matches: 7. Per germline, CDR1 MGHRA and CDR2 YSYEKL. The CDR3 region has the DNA TGCGCCAGCAGCCAAGAAACCGGGACAGGGCGTAACACCATATATTTT. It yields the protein CASSQETGTGRNTIYF.

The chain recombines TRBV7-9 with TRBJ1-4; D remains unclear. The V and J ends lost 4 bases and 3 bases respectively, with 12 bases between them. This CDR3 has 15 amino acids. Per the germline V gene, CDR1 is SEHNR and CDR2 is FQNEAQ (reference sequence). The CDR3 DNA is TGTGCCAGCAGCTCGCGGACGGTTTCTAATGAAAAACTGTTTTTT. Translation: CASSSRTVSNEKLFF.

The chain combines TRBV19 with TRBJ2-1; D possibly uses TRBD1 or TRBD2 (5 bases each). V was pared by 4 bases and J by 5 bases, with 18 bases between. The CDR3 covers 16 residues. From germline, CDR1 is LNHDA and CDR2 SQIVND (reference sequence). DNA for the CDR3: TGTGCCAGTAGTAAGAGGACCGGGACGGGCGACAATGAGCAGTTCTTC. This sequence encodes CASSKRTGTGDNEQFF.

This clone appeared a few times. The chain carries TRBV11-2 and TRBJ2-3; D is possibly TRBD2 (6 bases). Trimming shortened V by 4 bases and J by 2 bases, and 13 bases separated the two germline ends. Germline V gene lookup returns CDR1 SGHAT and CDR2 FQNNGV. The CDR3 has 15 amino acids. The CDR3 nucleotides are TGTGCCAGCAGCTCAATTAGCGGTTACACAGATACGCAGTATTTT. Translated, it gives CASSSISGYTDTQYF.

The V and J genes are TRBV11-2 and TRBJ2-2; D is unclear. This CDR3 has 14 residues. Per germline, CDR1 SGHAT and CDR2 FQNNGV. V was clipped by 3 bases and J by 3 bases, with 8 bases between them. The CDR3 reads CASSFTGYTGELFF. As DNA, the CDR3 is TGTGCCAGCAGCTTTACTGGGTACACCGGGGAGCTGTTTTTT.

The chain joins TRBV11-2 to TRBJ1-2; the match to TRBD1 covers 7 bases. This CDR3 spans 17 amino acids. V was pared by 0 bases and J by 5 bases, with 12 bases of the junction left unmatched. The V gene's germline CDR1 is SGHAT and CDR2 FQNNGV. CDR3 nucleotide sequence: TGTGCCAGCAGCTTAGATGGGACAGCACCTAGAGTGTATGGCTACACCTTC. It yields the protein CASSLDGTAPRVYGYTF.

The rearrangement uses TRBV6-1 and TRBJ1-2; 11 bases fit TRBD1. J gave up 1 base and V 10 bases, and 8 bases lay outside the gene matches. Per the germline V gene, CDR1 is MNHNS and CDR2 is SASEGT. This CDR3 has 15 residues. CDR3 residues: CATRDRGKFNYGYTF. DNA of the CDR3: TGTGCCACTCGGGACAGGGGGAAGTTTAACTATGGCTACACCTTC.

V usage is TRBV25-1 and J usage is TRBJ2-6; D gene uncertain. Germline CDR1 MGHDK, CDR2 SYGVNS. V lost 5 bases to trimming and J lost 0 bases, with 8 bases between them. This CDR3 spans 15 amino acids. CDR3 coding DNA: TGTGCCAGCAGTCCATCGTTCTCTGGGGCCAACGTCCTGACTTTC. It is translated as CASSPSFSGANVLTF.

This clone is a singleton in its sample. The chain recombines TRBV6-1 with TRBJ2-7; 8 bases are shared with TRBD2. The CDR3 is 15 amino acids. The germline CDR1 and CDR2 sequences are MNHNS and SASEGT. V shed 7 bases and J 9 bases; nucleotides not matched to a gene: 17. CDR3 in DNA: TGTGCCAGCACCATCCTAGCGGGTGCCCTGGGGGGGCAGTACTTC. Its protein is CASTILAGALGGQYF.

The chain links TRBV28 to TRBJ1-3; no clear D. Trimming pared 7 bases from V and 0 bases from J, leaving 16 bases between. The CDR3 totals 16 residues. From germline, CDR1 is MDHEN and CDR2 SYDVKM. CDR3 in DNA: TGTGCCAGCACTCCGGGCGGTCCTTTCTCTGGAAACACCATATATTTT. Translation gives CASTPGGPFSGNTIYF.

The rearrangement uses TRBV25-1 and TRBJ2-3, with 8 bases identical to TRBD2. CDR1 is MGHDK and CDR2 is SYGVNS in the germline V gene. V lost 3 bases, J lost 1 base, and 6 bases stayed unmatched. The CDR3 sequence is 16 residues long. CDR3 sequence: CASSDVSGSRTDTQYF. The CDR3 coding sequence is TGTGCCAGCAGTGATGTGAGCGGGAGCCGCACAGATACGCAGTATTTT.

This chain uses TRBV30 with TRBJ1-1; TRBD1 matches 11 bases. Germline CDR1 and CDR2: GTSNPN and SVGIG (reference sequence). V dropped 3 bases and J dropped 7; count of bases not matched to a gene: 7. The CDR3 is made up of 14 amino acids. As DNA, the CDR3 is TGTGCCTGGAGCGTCACCGGGACAGGGGGTGAAGCTTTCTTT. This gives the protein CAWSVTGTGGEAFF.

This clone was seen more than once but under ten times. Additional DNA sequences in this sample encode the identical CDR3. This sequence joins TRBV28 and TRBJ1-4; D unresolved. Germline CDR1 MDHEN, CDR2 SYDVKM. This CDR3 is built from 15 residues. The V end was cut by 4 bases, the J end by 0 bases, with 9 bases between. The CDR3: CASSSGGATNEKLFF. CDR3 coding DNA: TGTGCCAGCAGTTCGGGTGGGGCAACTAATGAAAAACTGTTTTTT.

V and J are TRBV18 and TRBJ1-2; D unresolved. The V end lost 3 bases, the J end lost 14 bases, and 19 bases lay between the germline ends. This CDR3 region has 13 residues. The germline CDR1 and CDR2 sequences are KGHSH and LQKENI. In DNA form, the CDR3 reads TGTGCCAGCTCACCGACACTTTTCATTAGGCCAACCTTC. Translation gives CASSPTLFIRPTF.

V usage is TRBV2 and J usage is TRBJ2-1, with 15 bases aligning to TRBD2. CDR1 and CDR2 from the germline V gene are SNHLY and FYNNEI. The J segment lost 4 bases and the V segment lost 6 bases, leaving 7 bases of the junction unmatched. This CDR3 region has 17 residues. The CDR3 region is CASSYGTSGRSYNEQFF. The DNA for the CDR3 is TGTGCCAGCAGCTATGGGACTAGCGGGAGGTCGTACAATGAGCAGTTCTTC.

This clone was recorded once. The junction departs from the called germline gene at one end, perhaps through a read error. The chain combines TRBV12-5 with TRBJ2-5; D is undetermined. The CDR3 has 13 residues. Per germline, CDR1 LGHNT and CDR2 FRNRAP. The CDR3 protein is CASGLSRQGTQYF. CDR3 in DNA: TGTGCTAGTGGTTTGTCCCGCCAAGGGACCCAGTACTTC.

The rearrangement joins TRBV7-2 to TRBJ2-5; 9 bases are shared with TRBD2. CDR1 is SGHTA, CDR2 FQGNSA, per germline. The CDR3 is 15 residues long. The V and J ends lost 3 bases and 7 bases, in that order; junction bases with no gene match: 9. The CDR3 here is CASSLGTSNPGTQYF. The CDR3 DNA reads TGTGCCAGCAGCTTGGGGACTAGCAACCCGGGGACCCAGTACTTC.

Here the CDR3 reads CASSQTRRGYEQYF. CDR3 nucleotide sequence: TGCGCCAGCAGCCAAACGCGGCGGGGGTACGAGCAGTACTTC. The chain couples TRBV4-3 to TRBJ2-7; 7 bases map to TRBD2. CDR3 length: 14 amino acids. Germline values: CDR1 LGHNA, CDR2 YSLEER. Trimming at V came to 2 bases and at J to 4 bases, leaving 5 bases not matched to a gene.

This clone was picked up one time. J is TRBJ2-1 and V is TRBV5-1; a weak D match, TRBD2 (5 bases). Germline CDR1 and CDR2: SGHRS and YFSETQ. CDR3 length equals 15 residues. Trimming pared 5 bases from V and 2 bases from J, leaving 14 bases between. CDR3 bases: TGCGCCAGCAGATCGGGCGGAGGAGCCTACAATGAGCAGTTCTTC. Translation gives CASRSGGGAYNEQFF.

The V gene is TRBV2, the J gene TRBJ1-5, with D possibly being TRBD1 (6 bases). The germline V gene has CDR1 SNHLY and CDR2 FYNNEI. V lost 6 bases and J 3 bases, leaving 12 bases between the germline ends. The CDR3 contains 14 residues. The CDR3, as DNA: TGTGCCAGCAGCATGGACAGATTCAATCAGCCCCAGCATTTT. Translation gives CASSMDRFNQPQHF.

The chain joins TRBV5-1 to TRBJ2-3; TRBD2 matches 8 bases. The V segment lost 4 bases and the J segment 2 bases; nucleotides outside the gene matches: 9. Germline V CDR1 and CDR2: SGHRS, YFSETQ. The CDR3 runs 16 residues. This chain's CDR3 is CASSKATSGFTDTQYF. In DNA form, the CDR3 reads TGCGCCAGCAGCAAGGCCACTAGCGGATTCACAGATACGCAGTATTTT.

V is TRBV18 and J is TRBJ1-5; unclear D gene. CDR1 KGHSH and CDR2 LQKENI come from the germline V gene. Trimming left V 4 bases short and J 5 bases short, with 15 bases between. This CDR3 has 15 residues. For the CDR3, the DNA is TGTGCCAGCTCACTATCCGGGCCTTCGGATCAGCCCCAGCATTTT. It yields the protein CASSLSGPSDQPQHF.

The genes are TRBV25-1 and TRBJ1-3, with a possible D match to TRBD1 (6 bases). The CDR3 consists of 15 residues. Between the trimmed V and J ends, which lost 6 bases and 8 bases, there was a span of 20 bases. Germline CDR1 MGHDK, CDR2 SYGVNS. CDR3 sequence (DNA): TGTGCCAGCAGATACAGTTTGGGCCCAGGGGACACCATATATTTT. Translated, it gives CASRYSLGPGDTIYF.

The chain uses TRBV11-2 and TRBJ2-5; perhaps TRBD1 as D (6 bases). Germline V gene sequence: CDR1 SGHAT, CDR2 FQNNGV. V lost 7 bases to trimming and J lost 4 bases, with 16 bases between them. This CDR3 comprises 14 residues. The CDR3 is CASNLVGAGETQYF. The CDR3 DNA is TGTGCCAGCAACCTAGTGGGGGCGGGAGAGACCCAGTACTTC.

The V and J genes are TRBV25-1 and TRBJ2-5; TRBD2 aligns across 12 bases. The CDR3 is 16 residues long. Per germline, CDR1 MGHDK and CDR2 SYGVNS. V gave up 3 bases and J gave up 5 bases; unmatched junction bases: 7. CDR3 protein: CASSDGLAGGWETQYF. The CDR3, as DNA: TGTGCCAGCAGTGACGGGCTAGCGGGAGGGTGGGAGACCCAGTACTTC. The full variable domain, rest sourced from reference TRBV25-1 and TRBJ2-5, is EADIYQTPRYLVIGTGKKITLECSQTMGHDKMYWYQQDPGMELHLIHYSYGVNSTEKGDLSSESTVSRIRTEHFPLTLESARPSHTSQYLCASSDGLAGGWETQYFGPGTRLLVL.

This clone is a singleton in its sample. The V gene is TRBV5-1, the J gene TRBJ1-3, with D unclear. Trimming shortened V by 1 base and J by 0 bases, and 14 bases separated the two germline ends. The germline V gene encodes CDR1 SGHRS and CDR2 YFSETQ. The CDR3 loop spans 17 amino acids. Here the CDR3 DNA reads TGCGCCAGCAGCTTGATTAGTCTGTCCTACTCTGGAAACACCATATATTTT. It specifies CASSLISLSYSGNTIYF.

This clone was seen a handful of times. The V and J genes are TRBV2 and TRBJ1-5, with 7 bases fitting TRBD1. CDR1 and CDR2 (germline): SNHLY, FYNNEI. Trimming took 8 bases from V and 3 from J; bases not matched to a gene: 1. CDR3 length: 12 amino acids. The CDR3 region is CASGTDNQPQHF. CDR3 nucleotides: TGTGCCAGCGGGACAGACAATCAGCCCCAGCATTTT.

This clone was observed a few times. The CDR3 loop is CSVESGTEAFF. CDR3 bases: TGCAGCGTTGAAAGTGGGACTGAAGCTTTCTTT. This chain links TRBV29-1 with TRBJ1-1, with no clear D. Germline V gene lookup returns CDR1 SQVTM and CDR2 ANQGSEA. V was shortened by 2 bases and J by 5 bases, with 6 bases between the two germline ends. The CDR3 consists of 11 residues.

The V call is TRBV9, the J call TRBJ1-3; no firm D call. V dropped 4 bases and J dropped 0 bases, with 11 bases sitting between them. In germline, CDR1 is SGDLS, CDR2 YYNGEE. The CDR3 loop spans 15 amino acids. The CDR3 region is CASSFELTSGNTIYF. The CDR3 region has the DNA TGTGCCAGCAGCTTCGAGCTAACCTCTGGAAACACCATATATTTT.